Below, 27 T cell receptor beta chains from the same sample are listed, as sequenced in a study of shared clonotypes between healthy human individuals. Using immunoSEQ multiplex PCR, the repertoire was profiled, and TCRdb retains in-frame clones only, with some absent. Here the sample spans about 460,000 clones, 77% being singletons. The sequencing input was PBMCs. These receptors all come from a woman aged 40 to 49 in good health. Some clones in this sample may be carry-over from other donors' samples.

The chain links TRBV11-2 to TRBJ2-7; TRBD2 might be the D (5 bases). CDR1 SGHAT and CDR2 FQNNGV come from the germline V gene. This CDR3 region has 14 residues. Between the trimmed V and J ends, which lost 4 bases and 2 bases, there was a span of 12 bases. In DNA form, the CDR3 reads TGTGCCAGCAGCTCTTCACTAGGGCCCTACGAGCAGTACTTC. Translating gives CASSSSLGPYEQYF.

A word on this clone: This may be a read error: a much more frequent sequence differs by one nucleotide. At the DNA level, this CDR3 is encoded by other sequences in the same sample as well. CDR3 residues: CASSLDRNQPQHF. Here the CDR3 DNA reads TGTGCCAGCAGCTTAGACAGGAATCAGCCCCAGCATTTT. This chain links TRBV11-2 with TRBJ1-5, with unresolved D. Per the germline V gene, CDR1 is SGHAT and CDR2 is FQNNGV. The CDR3 is 13 amino acids. V lost 0 bases, J lost 4 bases, and 4 bases lay in between. Using reference TRBV11-2 and TRBJ1-5 for the parts outside the CDR3, the full variable domain is EAGVAQSPRYKIIEKRQSVAFWCNPISGHATLYWYQQILGQGPKLLIQFQNNGVVDDSQLPKDRFSAERLKGVDSTLKIQPAKLEDSAVYLCASSLDRNQPQHFGDGTRLSIL.

Points on this clone: A read error is the likely source, as a far larger clone sits one nucleotide away. The same CDR3 arises from other DNA sequences in this sample as well. The chain has TRBV7-7 and TRBJ2-1; D is uncertain. In germline, CDR1 is SSHAT, CDR2 FNYEAQ (reference sequence). The length of the CDR3 is 15 residues. In nucleotides, the CDR3 is TGTGCTAGCAGCCTAGAGGAAAGCTCCTACAATGAGCAGTTCTTC. As protein: CASSLEESSYNEQFF.

This CDR3 is CASSLASPSSTTYEQYF. The CDR3 DNA reads TGTGCCAGCAGCTTGGCTAGCCCAAGCTCAACCACCTACGAGCAGTACTTC. V and J are TRBV5-5 and TRBJ2-5; weak D call: TRBD2 (5 bases). The J call is in doubt because the DNA end fits TRBJ2-7 better. CDR3 length: 17 amino acids. The germline V gene has CDR1 SGHKS and CDR2 YYEKEE (reference sequence).

CDR3 nucleotide sequence: TGCAGCGTTGAGGGGGGACAGGTAAACACAGATACGCAGTATTTT. The encoded protein is CSVEGGQVNTDTQYF. The V and J genes are TRBV29-1 and TRBJ2-3, with 8 bases that match TRBD1. CDR1 and CDR2 from the germline V gene are SQVTM and ANQGSEA. The V segment lost 3 bases and the J segment 2 bases; nucleotides outside the gene matches: 7. The CDR3 is 15 residues long.

The chain carries TRBV7-6 and TRBJ1-1; D unresolved. Germline V gene data show CDR1 as SGHVS and CDR2 as FNYEAQ. V lost 2 bases and J 1 base, leaving 11 bases between the germline ends. This CDR3 is built from 15 residues. This CDR3 is CASSLPSHGNTEAFF. CDR3 DNA sequence: TGTGCCAGCAGCTTACCAAGCCACGGGAACACTGAAGCTTTCTTT.

V is TRBV6-5 and J is TRBJ2-7, with 12 positions matching TRBD2. Germline V gene sequence: CDR1 MNHEY, CDR2 SVGAGI. V lost 4 bases, J lost 3 bases, and 4 bases stayed unmatched. This CDR3 has 15 amino acids. The CDR3 region has the DNA TGTGCCAGCAGTTCGACACTAGCGGGAGGCTACGAGCAGTACTTC. Translated: CASSSTLAGGYEQYF.

This clone is medium-sized by share. Other DNA variants within this sample encode the same CDR3. The chain is built from TRBV10-2 and TRBJ2-7; D possibly matches TRBD1 or TRBD2 (5 bases each). From germline, CDR1 is WSHSY and CDR2 SAAADI. Deletions cut 8 bases from V and 0 bases from J, with 17 bases between. This CDR3 has 15 residues. The CDR3: CASGGIWGNSYEQYF. CDR3 nucleotide sequence: TGCGCCAGCGGGGGAATTTGGGGAAACTCCTACGAGCAGTACTTC.

Here the CDR3 DNA reads TGTGCCAGCAGCTTAGGGGGGAGCACTGAAGCTTTCTTT. This translates into CASSLGGSTEAFF. The chain couples TRBV7-8 to TRBJ1-1; possibly TRBD1 for D (5 bases). The CDR3 contains 13 residues. The germline gives CDR1 SGHVS, CDR2 FQNEAQ. Between the trimmed V and J ends, which lost 1 base and 4 bases, there was a span of 7 bases.

The chain is built from TRBV10-3 and TRBJ2-3; the D gene is possibly TRBD1 (6 bases). The CDR3 runs 14 residues. Looked up from germline, CDR1 is ENHRY and CDR2 is SYGVKD. V gave up 6 bases and J gave up 1 base, with 11 bases separating them. CDR3 bases: TGTGCCATCAGCCCCGGGACACGCACAGATACGCAGTATTTT. This codes for CAISPGTRTDTQYF.

As to this clone: A much larger clone sits a single nucleotide away, making a read error possible. Additional DNA sequences in this sample encode the identical CDR3. This sequence joins TRBV7-2 and TRBJ2-2; no clear D gene. The CDR3 runs 13 residues. Germline assignment: CDR1 SGHTA and CDR2 FQGNSA. The CDR3 protein is CASSFAWTGELFF. For the CDR3, the DNA is TGCGCCAGCAGCTTTGCGTGGACCGGGGAGCTGTTTTTT. The whole variable domain, filled in from reference TRBV7-2 and TRBJ2-2, reads GAGVSQSPSNKVTEKGKDVELRCDPISGHTALYWYRQSLGQGLEFLIYFQGNSAPDKSGLPSDRFSAERTGGSVSTLTIQRTQQEDSAVYLCASSFAWTGELFFGEGSRLTVL.

As for this clone: This is likely an artifact of a read error, given a far larger clone one base away. V is TRBV11-2 and J is TRBJ2-5, with D possibly being TRBD1 or TRBD2 (5 bases each). The CDR3 runs to 15 residues. The germline CDR1 and CDR2 sequences are SGHAT and FQNNGV. V was clipped by 7 bases and J by 5 bases, with 20 bases between them. The CDR3 region is CASNRGSNVWETQYF. For the CDR3, the DNA is TGTGCCAGCAACCGGGGCAGCAATGTATGGGAGACCCAGTACTTC.

The chain recombines TRBV6-5 with TRBJ2-7, with 12 bases that match TRBD2. Germline trimming cut 7 bases from V and 4 bases from J; bases unmatched to any gene: 5. This CDR3 contains 14 residues. The V gene's germline CDR1 is MNHEY and CDR2 SVGAGI. As DNA, the CDR3 is TGTGCCAGCACCCGGCTAGCGGGAGGGTACGAGCAGTACTTC. This sequence encodes CASTRLAGGYEQYF.

With respect to this clone: A read error is likely here: a far larger clone is one base away. The V and J genes are TRBV4-3 and TRBJ2-5; 8 nucleotides agree with TRBD1. Germline assignment: CDR1 LGHNA and CDR2 YSLEER. V dropped 5 bases and J dropped 5; count of bases not matched to a gene: 13. The CDR3 has 16 residues. CDR3 DNA: TGCGCCAGCAGCGGCTCCGGGCCAGGGGGCGGGGAGACCCAGTACTTC. Encoded protein: CASSGSGPGGGETQYF.

This chain uses TRBV5-1 with TRBJ2-3; D tentatively fits TRBD1 or TRBD2 (5 bases each). V was pared by 5 bases and J by 0 bases, with 13 bases between. The CDR3 consists of 15 residues. The germline V gene has CDR1 SGHRS and CDR2 YFSETQ. DNA of the CDR3: TGCGCCAGCAGAACAGGAGGATTTAGCACAGATACGCAGTATTTT. Residues: CASRTGGFSTDTQYF.

The chain combines TRBV6-6 with TRBJ2-5; 8 positions agree with TRBD1. Germline CDR1 is MNHNY and CDR2 is SVGAGI (reference sequence). This CDR3 is 16 amino acids long. Trimming took 6 bases from V and 4 from J; bases not matched to a gene: 13. The CDR3 loop reads CASRNSRQGAGETQYF. The CDR3 DNA follows: TGTGCCAGCAGGAATTCGAGGCAGGGGGCGGGAGAGACCCAGTACTTC.

The chain is built from TRBV6-5 and TRBJ2-5, with 15 bases identical to TRBD2. Germline values: CDR1 MNHEY, CDR2 SVGAGI. The V segment lost 4 bases and the J segment 4 bases; nucleotides outside the gene matches: 4. The CDR3 is made up of 16 amino acids. The CDR3 spells CASSSGLAGGGETQYF. The CDR3 DNA reads as TGTGCCAGCAGTTCCGGACTAGCGGGAGGGGGAGAGACCCAGTACTTC.

With regard to this clone: A much more abundant neighbour one base away suggests this may be a read error. The same CDR3 can be traced to other DNA sequences in this sample. The gene calls are TRBV7-2 and TRBJ2-3, with no clear D. The CDR3 runs to 16 residues. The germline gives CDR1 SGHTA, CDR2 FQGNSA. CDR3 sequence: CASISSVWAGTDTQYF. The DNA of the CDR3 is TGTGCCAGCATCTCAAGTGTCTGGGCCGGCACGGATACGCAGTATTTT.

The chain links TRBV6-1 to TRBJ2-1; D may be TRBD1 (6 bases). The length of the CDR3 is 15 residues. Between the trimmed V and J ends, which lost 3 bases and 7 bases, there was a span of 16 bases. Germline assignment: CDR1 MNHNS and CDR2 SASEGT. In DNA, the CDR3 is TGTGCCAGCAGTGACCGGCCAGGGGCCAGGAATGAGCAGTTCTTC. Protein sequence: CASSDRPGARNEQFF.

V and J are TRBV7-3 and TRBJ1-1; maybe TRBD1 (5 bases). Trimming shortened V by 4 bases and J by 1 base, and 10 bases separated the two germline ends. The CDR3 length is 14 residues. Germline CDR1 and CDR2: SGHTA and FQGTGA. The CDR3 sequence is CASSSVTGNTEAFF. The CDR3 DNA reads as TGTGCCAGCAGCTCCGTTACAGGGAACACTGAAGCTTTCTTT. The variable domain in full, completed from reference TRBV7-3 and TRBJ1-1, reads GAGVSQTPSNKVTEKGKYVELRCDPISGHTALYWYRQSLGQGPEFLIYFQGTGAADDSGLPNDRFFAVRPEGSVSTLKIQRTERGDSAVYLCASSSVTGNTEAFFGQGTRLTVV.

Points on this clone: A read error is possible here, since a much larger clone lies one base away. The V call is TRBV2, the J call TRBJ1-4, with unresolved D. Germline assignment: CDR1 SNHLY and CDR2 FYNNEI. Trimming removed 8 bases at V and 7 bases at J, with 11 bases between. The CDR3 runs to 12 residues. The CDR3 DNA is TGTGCCAGCGGTGTAATTCTTGAAAAACTGTTTTTT. Translated: CASGVILEKLFF.

This chain connects TRBV28 to TRBJ1-1; 8 bases are a match to TRBD1. This CDR3 is built from 16 residues. J gave up 1 base and V 6 bases, and 10 bases lay outside the gene matches. CDR1 and CDR2 from the germline V gene are MDHEN and SYDVKM. CDR3 sequence: CASRRSGGAGNTEAFF. Written as DNA, the CDR3 is TGTGCCAGCAGGAGATCAGGGGGCGCAGGGAACACTGAAGCTTTCTTT.

The CDR3 spells CASSLTTSGRDIQYF. As DNA, the CDR3 is TGTGCCAGCAGCTTGACCACTAGCGGGAGGGACATTCAGTACTTC. The chain joins TRBV5-4 to TRBJ2-4, with TRBD2 identical over 13 bases. Trimming cost V 1 base and J 8 bases; bases outside gene matches: 3. Germline V lookup: CDR1 SGHNT, CDR2 YYREEE (reference sequence). The length of the CDR3 is 15 residues.

This rearrangement joins TRBV7-6 to TRBJ1-5; D is unclear. Trimming removed 3 bases from V and 6 bases from J, with 3 bases in between. CDR3 length: 11 amino acids. CDR1 and CDR2 (germline): SGHVS, FNYEAQ. CDR3 sequence (DNA): TGTGCCAGCAGCTTTTCTCAGCCCCAGCATTTT. Amino acid sequence: CASSFSQPQHF.

The chain is built from TRBV4-2 and TRBJ2-7; 9 bases agree with TRBD2. The CDR3 is 14 residues long. CDR1 is LGHNA, CDR2 YNFKEQ, per germline. After removal of 2 bases from V and 4 bases from J, the junction contained 3 bases not matched to a gene. Here the CDR3 reads CASSQKREVYEQYF. In nucleotides, the CDR3 is TGTGCCAGCAGCCAAAAGCGGGAGGTGTACGAGCAGTACTTC.

In regard to this clone: Only one base separates this from a far larger clonotype, so it likely reflects a read error. The chain combines TRBV4-2 with TRBJ2-5, with D perhaps assigned TRBD1 or TRBD2 (7 bases each). This CDR3 is 16 amino acids long. Germline V gene data show CDR1 as LGHNA and CDR2 as YNFKEQ. This CDR3 is CASSQGREAGGETLYF. The CDR3 region has the DNA TGTGCCAGCAGCCAAGGTCGAGAAGCAGGGGGGGAGACCCTGTACTTC.

The chain joins TRBV27 to TRBJ2-7, with TRBD2 identical over 15 bases. Germline CDR1 is MNHEY and CDR2 is SMNVEV (reference sequence). Trimming cost V 8 bases and J 6 bases; bases outside gene matches: 14. This CDR3 is built from 17 residues. DNA for the CDR3: TGTGCCAGCGCTAGACTACCTTCGGGACTAGCGGGAGGCGAGCAGTACTTC. Its protein product is CASARLPSGLAGGEQYF.